This T cell receptor beta chain was captured by sequencing in a study of cytomegalovirus exposure and HLA in healthy donors. Overall study: An early release of data contained 80 million to 85 million unique TCRs, which came from HLA-typed donors.

The donors (healthy individuals) were bone marrow donors. Primers included in the PCR were 60 Vbeta and 13 Jbeta primers. Method: immunoSEQ multiplex PCR; TCRdb's copy keeps in-frame clones and lacks some. The data contain some 150,000 clones, 70% to 90% of them singletons. Study-level points and caveats: There were several of the most significant clusters that appeared linked to common viral pathogens in a later analysis. DRB1 had the most TCR associations and HLA-C the fewest, a later analysis found, with rates varying by HLA locus.

This CDR3 is 16 amino acids long. Germline V lookup: CDR1 SGHNT, CDR2 YYREEE (reference sequence). J gave up 7 bases and V 5 bases, and 12 bases lay outside the gene matches. Notes on this clone: The antigen is not known.

The TCR originated in a woman aged 18-30 years in good health and CMV-seronegative. Sequenced input: PBMCs. The rearrangement joins TRBV5-4 to TRBJ1-6; 7 bases are a match to TRBD1. The DNA for the CDR3 is TGTGCCAGCAGATCATCTACAGGGGCGGCGAATTCACCCCTCCACTTT. This codes for CASRSSTGAANSPLHF.